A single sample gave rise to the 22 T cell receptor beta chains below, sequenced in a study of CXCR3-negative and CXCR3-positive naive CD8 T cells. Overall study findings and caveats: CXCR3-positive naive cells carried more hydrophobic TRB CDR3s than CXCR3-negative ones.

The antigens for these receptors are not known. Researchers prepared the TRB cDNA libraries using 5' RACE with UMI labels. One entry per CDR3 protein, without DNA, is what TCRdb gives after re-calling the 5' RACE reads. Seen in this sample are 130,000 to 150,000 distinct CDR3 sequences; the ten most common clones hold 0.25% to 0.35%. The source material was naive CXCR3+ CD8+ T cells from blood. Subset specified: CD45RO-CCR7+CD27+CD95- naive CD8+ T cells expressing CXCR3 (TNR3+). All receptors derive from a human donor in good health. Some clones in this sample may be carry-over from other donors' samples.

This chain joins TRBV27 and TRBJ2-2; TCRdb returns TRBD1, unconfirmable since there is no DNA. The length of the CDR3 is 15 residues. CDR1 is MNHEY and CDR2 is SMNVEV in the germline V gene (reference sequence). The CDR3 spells CASSLGHPNTGELFF.

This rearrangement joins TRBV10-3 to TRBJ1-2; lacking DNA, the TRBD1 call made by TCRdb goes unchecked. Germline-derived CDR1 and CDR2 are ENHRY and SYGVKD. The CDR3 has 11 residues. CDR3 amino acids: CAISVGGGYTF.

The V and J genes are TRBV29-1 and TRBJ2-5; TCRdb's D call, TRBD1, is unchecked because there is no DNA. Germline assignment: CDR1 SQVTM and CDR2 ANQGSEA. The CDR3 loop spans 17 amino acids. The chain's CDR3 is CSAPGWGQDHPGETQYF.

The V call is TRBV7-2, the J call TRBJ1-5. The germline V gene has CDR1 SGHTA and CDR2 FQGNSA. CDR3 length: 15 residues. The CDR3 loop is CASSSRAWGDQPQHF.

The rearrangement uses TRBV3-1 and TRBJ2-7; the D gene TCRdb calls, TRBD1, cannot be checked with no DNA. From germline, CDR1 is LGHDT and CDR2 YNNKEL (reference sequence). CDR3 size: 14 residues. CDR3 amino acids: CASSPTGISYEQYF.

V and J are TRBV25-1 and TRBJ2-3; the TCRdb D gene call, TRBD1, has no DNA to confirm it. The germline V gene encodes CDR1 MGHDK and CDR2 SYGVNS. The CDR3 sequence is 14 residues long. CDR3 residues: CASSVNRGPNTQYF.

CDR3: CATRRVPPSETQYF. The chain joins TRBV15 to TRBJ2-5; TCRdb calls TRBD1, which cannot be checked without DNA. In germline, CDR1 is LNHNV, CDR2 YYDKDF (reference sequence). The CDR3 sequence is 14 residues long.

CDR3 sequence: CASSLETGEDYEQYF. The chain has TRBV11-1 and TRBJ2-7; TCRdb proposes TRBD1, but this gene call is untestable without DNA. Germline values: CDR1 SGHAT, CDR2 FQDESV (reference sequence). The CDR3 is 15 residues long.

CDR3 loop: CASSSLRNEQFF. The V and J genes are TRBV19 and TRBJ2-1. The germline V gene has CDR1 LNHDA and CDR2 SQIVND (reference sequence). This CDR3 is built from 12 residues. Filled out from reference TRBV19 and TRBJ2-1, the complete variable domain reads DGGITQSPKYLFRKEGQNVTLSCEQNLNHDAMYWYRQDPGQGLRLIYYSQIVNDFQKGDIAEGYSVSREKKESFPLTVTSAQKNPTAFYLCASSSLRNEQFFGPGTRLTVL.

CDR3 loop: CASGRGADGTTGELFF. The V gene is TRBV4-3, the J gene TRBJ2-2; the TCRdb call, TRBD1, lacks DNA for checking. CDR3 length: 16 amino acids. Germline V gene data show CDR1 as LGHNA and CDR2 as YSLEER.

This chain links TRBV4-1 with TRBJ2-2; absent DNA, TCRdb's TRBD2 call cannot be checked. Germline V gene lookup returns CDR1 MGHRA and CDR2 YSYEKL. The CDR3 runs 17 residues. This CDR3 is CASSPSAAGGNTGELFF.

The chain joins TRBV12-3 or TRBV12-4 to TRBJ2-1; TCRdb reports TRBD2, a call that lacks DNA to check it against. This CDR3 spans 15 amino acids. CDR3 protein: CASWARAGGFFEQFF.

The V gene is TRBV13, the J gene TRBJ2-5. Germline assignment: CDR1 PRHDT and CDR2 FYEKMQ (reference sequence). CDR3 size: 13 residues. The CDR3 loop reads CASSLSGEETQYF.

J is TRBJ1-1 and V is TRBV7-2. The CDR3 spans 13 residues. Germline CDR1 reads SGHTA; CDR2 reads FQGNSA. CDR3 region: CASSLGQGGVAFF.

CDR3 residues: CASGPDGVKQFF. This sequence joins TRBV16 and TRBJ2-1; TCRdb indicates TRBD1, and absent DNA this call remains unverified. CDR1 is KGHSY, CDR2 FQNENV, per germline. CDR3 length: 12 amino acids.

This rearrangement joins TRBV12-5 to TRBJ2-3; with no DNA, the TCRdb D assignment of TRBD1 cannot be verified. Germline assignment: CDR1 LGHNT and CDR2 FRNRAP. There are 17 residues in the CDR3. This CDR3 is CASGPTGIFSSTDTQYF.

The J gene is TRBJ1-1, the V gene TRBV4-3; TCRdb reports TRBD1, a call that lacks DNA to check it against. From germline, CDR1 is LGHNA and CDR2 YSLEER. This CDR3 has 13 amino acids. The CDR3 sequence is CASSQSRITEAFF.

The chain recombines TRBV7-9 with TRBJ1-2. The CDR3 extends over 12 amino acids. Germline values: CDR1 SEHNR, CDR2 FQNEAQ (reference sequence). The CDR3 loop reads CASSLETDGYTF. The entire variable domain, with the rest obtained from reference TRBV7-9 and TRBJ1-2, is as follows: DTGVSQNPRHKITKRGQNVTFRCDPISEHNRLYWYRQTLGQGPEFLTYFQNEAQLEKSRLLSDRFSAERPKGSFSTLEIQRTEQGDSAMYLCASSLETDGYTFGSGTRLTVV.

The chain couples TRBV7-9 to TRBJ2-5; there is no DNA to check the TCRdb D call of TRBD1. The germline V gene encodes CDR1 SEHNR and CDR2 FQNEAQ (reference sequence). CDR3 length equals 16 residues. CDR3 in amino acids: CASSLGAGGPYATQYF.

The CDR3 reads CASSFGASYNEQFF. V and J are TRBV7-9 and TRBJ2-1; TCRdb's assignment of TRBD1 cannot be checked, as there is no DNA. Germline V lookup: CDR1 SEHNR, CDR2 FQNEAQ (reference sequence). CDR3 length: 14 residues.

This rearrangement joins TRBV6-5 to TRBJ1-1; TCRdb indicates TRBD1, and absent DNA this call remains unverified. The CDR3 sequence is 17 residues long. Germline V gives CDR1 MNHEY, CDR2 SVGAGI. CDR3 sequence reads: CASSRGEQGWGNTEAFF.

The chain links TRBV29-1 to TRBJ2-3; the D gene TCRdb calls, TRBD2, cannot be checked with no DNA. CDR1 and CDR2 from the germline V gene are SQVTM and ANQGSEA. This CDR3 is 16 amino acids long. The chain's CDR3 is CSVEDPRTRSTDTQYF.